These 32 T cell receptor beta chains share one sample of origin, sequenced in a study of T cell responses to AZD1222 COVID-19 vaccine. Here immunoSEQ multiplex PCR was the method, and the copy in TCRdb shows in-frame clones only, minus some. This sample has approximately 190,000 clones, with 85% to 95% found just once. This material consisted of peripheral blood, taken on day 0 of AZD1222 vaccination. The receptors originated from an adult in good health.

The CDR3 reads CASSSAGTGRTEAFF. CDR3 sequence (DNA): TGTGCCAGCAGCTCCGCCGGGACAGGGAGGACTGAAGCTTTCTTT. This rearrangement joins TRBV7-3 to TRBJ1-1, with 9 bases fitting TRBD1. Trimming took 4 bases from V and 5 from J; bases not matched to a gene: 8. Germline CDR1 reads SGHTA; CDR2 reads FQGTGA. The CDR3 length is 15 residues. Using reference TRBV7-3 and TRBJ1-1 for the parts outside the CDR3, the full variable domain is GAGVSQTPSNKVTEKGKYVELRCDPISGHTALYWYRQSLGQGPEFLIYFQGTGAADDSGLPNDRFFAVRPEGSVSTLKIQRTERGDSAVYLCASSSAGTGRTEAFFGQGTRLTVV.

The CDR3 reads CASSIRDGDSYNEQFF. Written as DNA, the CDR3 is TGTGCCAGCAGCATCCGGGACGGGGACTCCTACAATGAGCAGTTCTTC. The rearrangement uses TRBV7-3 and TRBJ2-1; D could derive from TRBD1 or TRBD2 (5 bases each). The CDR3 contains 16 residues. Germline CDR1 and CDR2: SGHTA and FQGTGA. Trimming removed 5 bases at V and 0 bases at J, with 14 bases between.

This clone was seen once. This sequence joins TRBV6-6 and TRBJ1-1; 7 bases map to TRBD1. The trim removed 6 bases at V and 1 base at J, leaving 11 bases unmatched. The length of the CDR3 is 16 residues. CDR1 and CDR2 (germline): MNHNY, SVGAGI (reference sequence). CDR3 loop: CASSRPNRGRNTEAFF. The CDR3 DNA reads TGTGCCAGCAGCCGACCGAACAGGGGAAGGAACACTGAAGCTTTCTTT.

The V gene is TRBV18, the J gene TRBJ2-5, with TRBD2 identical over 8 bases. The CDR3 is made up of 14 amino acids. Trimming at V came to 1 base and at J to 4 bases, leaving 2 bases not matched to a gene. Germline V lookup: CDR1 KGHSH, CDR2 LQKENI. The CDR3 sequence: CASSPQRGGETQYF. The CDR3 DNA is TGTGCCAGCTCACCACAACGGGGGGGAGAGACCCAGTACTTC. The full variable domain, its missing parts supplied by reference TRBV18 and TRBJ2-5, is NAGVMQNPRHLVRRRGQEARLRCSPMKGHSHVYWYRQLPEEGLKFMVYLQKENIIDESGMPKERFSAEFPKEGPSILRIQQVVRGDSAAYFCASSPQRGGETQYFGPGTRLLVL.

The chain has TRBV5-1 and TRBJ1-6; 7 bases are a match to TRBD1. V lost 4 bases to trimming and J lost 8 bases; unmatched junction nucleotides: 15. The CDR3 consists of 17 residues. Germline-derived CDR1 and CDR2 are SGHRS and YFSETQ. The CDR3 protein is CASSRGTYQGVYSPLHF. In DNA form, the CDR3 reads TGCGCCAGCAGCCGGGGGACTTACCAGGGGGTTTATTCACCCCTCCACTTT.

V usage is TRBV27 and J usage is TRBJ1-1; 7 positions agree with TRBD1. Trimming took 0 bases from V and 8 from J; bases not matched to a gene: 9. The CDR3 has 15 amino acids. Germline assignment: CDR1 MNHEY and CDR2 SMNVEV (reference sequence). The CDR3 sequence is CASSLSAFGTAEAFF. Written as DNA, the CDR3 is TGTGCCAGCAGTTTATCGGCTTTTGGGACAGCCGAAGCTTTCTTT.

This clone was observed once. The rearrangement links TRBV18 to TRBJ1-1; no firm D call. The CDR3 contains 14 residues. Germline values: CDR1 KGHSH, CDR2 LQKENI. Trimming pared 1 base from V and 4 bases from J, leaving 10 bases between. DNA of the CDR3: TGTGCCAGCTCACCACAGGACGAGCTCACTGAAGCTTTCTTT. Translating gives CASSPQDELTEAFF.

The chain links TRBV5-1 to TRBJ2-1, with 9 nucleotides matching TRBD1. The CDR3 covers 16 residues. Germline V lookup: CDR1 SGHRS, CDR2 YFSETQ. V trimming: 4 bases; J trimming: 7 bases; junction bases outside the gene matches: 12. The CDR3 spells CASSPKTGTGLNEQFF. The CDR3, as DNA: TGCGCCAGCAGCCCAAAAACCGGGACAGGGCTTAATGAGCAGTTCTTC.

The chain uses TRBV9 and TRBJ1-1; D remains unclear. From germline, CDR1 is SGDLS and CDR2 YYNGEE. The germline V and J ends were trimmed by 1 base and 7 bases, with 8 bases remaining between them. There are 12 residues in the CDR3. The CDR3 nucleotides read TGTGCCAGCAGCGTAATGGAAGGTGAAGCTTTCTTT. Its translation: CASSVMEGEAFF.

The rearrangement links TRBV6-1 to TRBJ2-7; 8 positions agree with TRBD1. J lost 2 bases, V lost 2 bases, and 8 bases had no gene match. This CDR3 comprises 16 residues. CDR1 is MNHNS, CDR2 SASEGT, per germline. CDR3 DNA: TGTGCCAGCAGTGAATCGTGGAAGACAGGGGCCTACGAGCAGTACTTC. Amino acid sequence: CASSESWKTGAYEQYF.

The rearrangement uses TRBV6-5 and TRBJ1-3; no clear D. Deletions cut 0 bases from V and 0 bases from J, with 6 bases between. CDR1 is MNHEY and CDR2 is SVGAGI in the germline V gene. This CDR3 has 15 amino acids. The CDR3 nucleotides read TGTGCCAGCAGTTACTCGACCAACTCTGGAAACACCATATATTTT. This translates into CASSYSTNSGNTIYF.

The gene calls are TRBV19 and TRBJ1-6, with D hard to call. CDR3 length: 16 residues. Trimming took off 1 base at V and 8 bases at J, with 15 bases between the two ends. Germline values: CDR1 LNHDA, CDR2 SQIVND (reference sequence). CDR3 nucleotide sequence: TGTGCCAGTAGTATAGTGGCCTATCCCGAGGATTCACCCCTCCACTTT. This translates into CASSIVAYPEDSPLHF.

The rearrangement links TRBV19 to TRBJ1-2; D is possibly TRBD1 (6 bases). Trimming took off 6 bases at V and 4 bases at J, with 15 bases between the two ends. Germline CDR1 is LNHDA and CDR2 is SQIVND (reference sequence). This CDR3 has 14 residues. Here the CDR3 reads CASRQDRNLYGYTF. CDR3 in DNA: TGTGCCAGTAGGCAAGACAGGAACCTCTATGGCTACACCTTC.

The rearrangement joins TRBV7-2 to TRBJ1-2, with 9 positions matching TRBD1. The V segment lost 1 base and the J segment 5 bases; nucleotides outside the gene matches: 2. This CDR3 spans 14 amino acids. The V gene's germline CDR1 is SGHTA and CDR2 FQGNSA. CDR3 in amino acids: CASSLVQGAYGYTF. The CDR3 DNA reads TGTGCCAGCAGCTTAGTACAGGGGGCTTATGGCTACACCTTC.

This chain joins TRBV6-5 and TRBJ2-1; 12 bases agree with TRBD2. The CDR3 contains 15 residues. Trimming cost V 5 bases and J 5 bases; bases outside gene matches: 4. Germline V gives CDR1 MNHEY, CDR2 SVGAGI. The CDR3 protein is CASSRTSGADNEQFF. CDR3 DNA sequence: TGTGCCAGCAGTCGGACTAGCGGGGCGGACAATGAGCAGTTCTTC.

The rearrangement links TRBV12-3 or TRBV12-4 to TRBJ1-2, with a tentative D call TRBD1 (5 bases). Trimming left V 8 bases short and J 3 bases short, with 10 bases between. The CDR3 contains 12 residues. CDR3 DNA sequence: TGTGCCAGCGTGGGGGGTGACTATGGCTACACCTTC. Protein: CASVGGDYGYTF.

The V call is TRBV5-6, the J call TRBJ1-4; no clear D. This CDR3 is 13 amino acids long. V dropped 2 bases and J dropped 7 bases, with 9 bases sitting between them. CDR1 and CDR2 from the germline V gene are SGHDT and YYEEEE. In DNA, the CDR3 is TGTGCCAGCAGCTTAGAACGGGCTGAAAAACTGTTTTTT. Its protein product is CASSLERAEKLFF. The full variable domain, with the rest looked up from reference TRBV5-6 and TRBJ1-4, is DAGVTQSPTHLIKTRGQQVTLRCSPKSGHDTVSWYQQALGQGPQFIFQYYEEEERQRGNFPDRFSGHQFPNYSSELNVNALLLGDSALYLCASSLERAEKLFFGSGTQLSVL.

This clone is a singleton in its sample. CDR3 sequence reads: CASSGGPYNEQFF. Written as DNA, the CDR3 is TGTGCCAGCAGCGGGGGCCCCTACAATGAGCAGTTCTTC. The chain links TRBV6-2 or TRBV6-3 to TRBJ2-1, with D perhaps given as TRBD1 or TRBD2 (6 bases each). Germline V gene lookup returns CDR1 MNHEY and CDR2 SVGEGT. V was trimmed by 6 bases and J by 2 bases, leaving 8 bases between them. This CDR3 is built from 13 residues.

The rearrangement links TRBV5-6 to TRBJ1-2, with unresolved D. CDR1 is SGHDT, CDR2 YYEEEE, per germline. Deletions cut 4 bases from V and 8 bases from J, with 21 bases between. The CDR3 extends over 15 amino acids. CDR3 amino acids: CASSTQRRGEMGYTF. The DNA for the CDR3 is TGTGCCAGCAGCACCCAGCGGCGTGGGGAGATGGGCTACACCTTC.

This chain joins TRBV2 and TRBJ1-3, with a tentative D call TRBD1 (5 bases). Looked up from germline, CDR1 is SNHLY and CDR2 is FYNNEI. The CDR3 runs 15 residues. Deletions cut 4 bases from V and 2 bases from J, with 12 bases between. CDR3 amino acids: CASSAGPLPGNTIYF. CDR3 nucleotide sequence: TGTGCCAGCAGTGCGGGACCCTTACCTGGAAACACCATATATTTT. Using reference TRBV2 and TRBJ1-3 for the parts outside the CDR3, the full variable domain is EPEVTQTPSHQVTQMGQEVILRCVPISNHLYFYWYRQILGQKVEFLVSFYNNEISEKSEIFDDQFSVERPDGSNFTLKIRSTKLEDSAMYFCASSAGPLPGNTIYFGEGSWLTVV.

V and J are TRBV4-1 and TRBJ2-2; 9 bases are a match to TRBD1. Per germline, CDR1 MGHRA and CDR2 YSYEKL. CDR3 length: 15 residues. V dropped 1 base and J dropped 3; count of bases not matched to a gene: 0. DNA for the CDR3: TGCGCCAGCAGCCAAGGACAGGGGGACACCGGGGAGCTGTTTTTT. Its protein product is CASSQGQGDTGELFF.

The gene calls are TRBV7-9 and TRBJ1-4, with D unresolved. The CDR3 extends over 16 amino acids. Trimming shortened V by 5 bases and J by 0 bases, and 13 bases separated the two germline ends. Germline CDR1 is SEHNR and CDR2 is FQNEAQ (reference sequence). CDR3: CASSPGSSATNEKLFF. CDR3 sequence (DNA): TGTGCCAGCAGCCCCGGAAGTAGCGCAACTAATGAAAAACTGTTTTTT.

Written as DNA, the CDR3 is TGTGCCAGCAGTGCCGAGGGAAGCTATGGCTACACCTTC. Translation: CASSAEGSYGYTF. The chain employs TRBV2 and TRBJ1-2, with unresolved D. There are 13 residues in the CDR3. Trimming stripped 4 bases from V and 4 bases from J, with 10 bases between. Per the germline V gene, CDR1 is SNHLY and CDR2 is FYNNEI.

In nucleotides, the CDR3 is TGCGCCAGCAACGACAGGGAGAACACTGAAGCTTTCTTT. Amino acid sequence: CASNDRENTEAFF. V usage is TRBV10-2 and J usage is TRBJ1-1; 7 nucleotides align to TRBD1. This CDR3 is 13 amino acids long. J gave up 1 base and V 7 bases, and 3 bases lay outside the gene matches. Germline V gives CDR1 WSHSY, CDR2 SAAADI.

The V gene is TRBV6-2 or TRBV6-3, the J gene TRBJ2-3; D ambiguous. Germline CDR1 and CDR2: MNHEY and SVGEGT. The CDR3 is 14 amino acids. V was shortened by 0 bases and J by 2 bases, with 6 bases between the two germline ends. The CDR3 bases are TGTGCCAGCAGTTACTCTGCCTCCACAGATACGCAGTATTTT. Translated, it gives CASSYSASTDTQYF.

This clone was recorded once. The CDR3 bases are TGCGCCAGCAGTCGTCAGGGGCCTAATGAGCAGTTCTTC. As protein: CASSRQGPNEQFF. The genes are TRBV10-1 and TRBJ2-1; D may be TRBD1 (6 bases). The CDR3 consists of 13 residues. Trimming left V 5 bases short and J 7 bases short, with 12 bases between. The germline V gene has CDR1 WNHNN and CDR2 SYGVQD (reference sequence).

CDR3 protein: CASSPDGSGNTIYF. The CDR3 nucleotides are TGCGCCAGCAGCCCCGATGGCTCTGGAAACACCATATATTTT. The rearrangement uses TRBV5-1 and TRBJ1-3; D remains unclear. This CDR3 spans 14 amino acids. V gave up 4 bases and J gave up 0 bases, with 8 bases separating them. Germline V lookup: CDR1 SGHRS, CDR2 YFSETQ. The full variable domain, with the rest looked up from reference TRBV5-1 and TRBJ1-3, is KAGVTQTPRYLIKTRGQQVTLSCSPISGHRSVSWYQQTPGQGLQFLFEYFSETQRNKGNFPGRFSGRQFSNSRSEMNVSTLELGDSALYLCASSPDGSGNTIYFGEGSWLTVV.

The chain couples TRBV13 to TRBJ1-1, with a possible D match to TRBD1 (5 bases). The germline gives CDR1 PRHDT, CDR2 FYEKMQ (reference sequence). V was trimmed by 5 bases and J by 8 bases, leaving 9 bases between them. The CDR3 totals 11 residues. CDR3 bases: TGTGCCAGCAGCCCTCGACAGGAAGCTTTCTTT. As protein: CASSPRQEAFF.

The genes are TRBV5-1 and TRBJ2-1; tentatively, D is TRBD1 or TRBD2 (7 bases each). In germline, CDR1 is SGHRS, CDR2 YFSETQ. The CDR3 loop spans 15 amino acids. The V end was cut by 4 bases, the J end by 6 bases, with 17 bases between. The CDR3 nucleotides read TGCGCCAGCAGCCTCCAGGGGGGGGAGGTCAATGAGCAGTTCTTC. It yields the protein CASSLQGGEVNEQFF. Looking up the rest from reference TRBV5-1 and TRBJ2-1 gives the full variable domain: KAGVTQTPRYLIKTRGQQVTLSCSPISGHRSVSWYQQTPGQGLQFLFEYFSETQRNKGNFPGRFSGRQFSNSRSEMNVSTLELGDSALYLCASSLQGGEVNEQFFGPGTRLTVL.

The rearrangement uses TRBV5-1 and TRBJ1-6; 8 bases agree with TRBD1. Germline CDR1 SGHRS, CDR2 YFSETQ. J was trimmed by 2 bases and V by 0 bases; bases with no gene match: 1. The CDR3 consists of 16 residues. The CDR3 DNA is TGCGCCAGCAGCTTGGCAGGGGGCGCCTATAATTCACCCCTCCACTTT. Its protein is CASSLAGGAYNSPLHF.

V gene TRBV6-6 combines with J gene TRBJ1-3; 7 nucleotides match TRBD1. V was pared by 6 bases and J by 1 base, with 6 bases of the junction left unmatched. Germline values: CDR1 MNHNY, CDR2 SVGAGI (reference sequence). CDR3 length: 15 amino acids. This chain's CDR3 is CASRRGQGSGNTIYF. As DNA, the CDR3 is TGTGCCAGCAGGAGGGGGCAGGGTTCTGGAAACACCATATATTTT.

CDR3: CASLAAGGRYEQYF. DNA for the CDR3: TGTGCCAGCTTAGCAGCGGGGGGGCGGTACGAGCAGTACTTC. V is TRBV2 and J is TRBJ2-7, with 10 bases fitting TRBD2. Per the germline V gene, CDR1 is SNHLY and CDR2 is FYNNEI. The CDR3 loop spans 14 amino acids. J lost 4 bases, V lost 8 bases, and 8 bases had no gene match.